These 31 T cell receptor beta chains originate from one sample sequenced in a study of blood T cell repertoires in COVID-19. Clones were sequenced by immunoSEQ multiplex PCR, and TCRdb holds only the in-frame ones, with some missing. Of 64,000 or so clones listed, less than 85% are singletons. Sequences were obtained from peripheral blood. These receptors were collected from a human donor in a cohort sampled during active COVID-19.

This chain links TRBV19 with TRBJ2-7; D perhaps matches TRBD1 (5 bases). Germline V gene lookup returns CDR1 LNHDA and CDR2 SQIVND (reference sequence). V shed 3 bases and J shed 5 bases, with 17 bases lying between them. This CDR3 is 15 amino acids long. The DNA of the CDR3 is TGTGCCAGTAGTATCGTCGACAGTGCTGGGAACGAGCAGTACTTC. Protein product: CASSIVDSAGNEQYF. Together with reference TRBV19 and TRBJ2-7, the CDR3 gives the full variable domain: DGGITQSPKYLFRKEGQNVTLSCEQNLNHDAMYWYRQDPGQGLRLIYYSQIVNDFQKGDIAEGYSVSREKKESFPLTVTSAQKNPTAFYLCASSIVDSAGNEQYFGPGTRLTVT.

The V and J genes are TRBV28 and TRBJ2-5, with 7 bases fitting TRBD2. This CDR3 has 16 residues. CDR1 MDHEN and CDR2 SYDVKM come from the germline V gene. The V and J ends lost 6 bases and 5 bases, in that order; junction bases with no gene match: 15. CDR3 coding DNA: TGTGCCAGCAGGCAAAAAATGGGACTACCTCCGGAGACCCAGTACTTC. It codes for CASRQKMGLPPETQYF.

This clone has just a few counts. The gene calls are TRBV18 and TRBJ1-6; perhaps TRBD1 as D (6 bases). Germline assignment: CDR1 KGHSH and CDR2 LQKENI. The CDR3 runs to 14 residues. V gave up 3 bases and J gave up 7 bases, with 10 bases separating them. CDR3 in amino acids: CASSPPGDNSPLHF. CDR3 bases: TGTGCCAGCTCACCTCCAGGGGACAATTCACCCCTCCACTTT.

The chain employs TRBV4-3 and TRBJ2-7, with 8 nucleotides matching TRBD1. The V gene end was trimmed by 3 bases and the J gene end by 3 bases; junction bases not matched to a gene: 10. This CDR3 is built from 16 residues. From germline, CDR1 is LGHNA and CDR2 YSLEER. In nucleotides, the CDR3 is TGCGCCAGCAGCCAGCGCCCCGGGACAGGTTTCTACGAGCAGTACTTC. Residues: CASSQRPGTGFYEQYF.

The genes are TRBV11-3 and TRBJ2-1, with 9 positions matching TRBD1. The CDR3 spans 16 residues. Trimming cost V 5 bases and J 9 bases; bases outside gene matches: 14. Germline V gives CDR1 SGHNT, CDR2 YENEEA. The CDR3 loop reads CASSKTRDRAGFEQFF. The CDR3 DNA follows: TGTGCCAGCAGCAAGACCCGGGACAGGGCTGGCTTTGAGCAGTTCTTC.

This chain connects TRBV7-3 to TRBJ2-3; 8 positions match TRBD2. Trimming took 5 bases from V and 0 from J; bases not matched to a gene: 10. The germline gives CDR1 SGHTA, CDR2 FQGTGA. The CDR3 is 17 residues long. The CDR3 here is CASSLIGGELSTDTQYF. CDR3 bases: TGTGCCAGCAGCCTCATCGGGGGGGAACTCAGCACAGATACGCAGTATTTT.

The chain employs TRBV12-3 or TRBV12-4 and TRBJ1-5; maybe TRBD1 (5 bases). The CDR3 totals 13 residues. V lost 10 bases, J lost 8 bases, and 18 bases lay in between. CDR3 region: CATGGTLGEPQHF. The DNA of the CDR3 is TGTGCCACCGGGGGGACTCTTGGCGAGCCCCAGCATTTT.

J is TRBJ2-5 and V is TRBV19; the D gene is possibly TRBD2 (5 bases). This CDR3 is 15 amino acids long. The germline CDR1 and CDR2 sequences are LNHDA and SQIVND (reference sequence). Trimming took 7 bases from V and 4 from J, leaving 19 bases between them. The CDR3 loop reads CASNPDRGSRETQYF. The CDR3 DNA reads TGTGCCAGTAATCCCGACCGGGGAAGTCGAGAGACCCAGTACTTC.

This clone appeared a few times. The chain combines TRBV4-3 with TRBJ2-3, with D perhaps TRBD1 (5 bases). This CDR3 has 16 residues. CDR1 and CDR2 (germline): LGHNA, YSLEER. Trimming left V 3 bases short and J 3 bases short, with 16 bases between. As DNA, the CDR3 is TGCGCCAGCAGCCACAAGTTTCAGGGTGGGACAGATACGCAGTATTTT. It codes for CASSHKFQGGTDTQYF.

The V call is TRBV6-2 or TRBV6-3, the J call TRBJ2-3, with no clear D. Trimming stripped 2 bases from V and 5 bases from J, with 17 bases between. The CDR3 has 16 residues. Germline V gene sequence: CDR1 MNHEY, CDR2 SVGEGT. CDR3 in amino acids: CASSYPPFRVRDTQYF. CDR3 nucleotides: TGTGCCAGCAGTTACCCGCCGTTCCGGGTCAGAGATACGCAGTATTTT.

The chain combines TRBV6-5 with TRBJ2-7; D is possibly TRBD2 (6 bases). The V gene's germline CDR1 is MNHEY and CDR2 SVGAGI. Trimming left V 6 bases short and J 3 bases short, with 15 bases between. The CDR3 totals 14 residues. This CDR3 is CASRTSSGRYEQYF. Written as DNA, the CDR3 is TGTGCCAGCAGAACCAGTAGCGGACGCTACGAGCAGTACTTC.

This sequence joins TRBV5-5 and TRBJ2-4; TRBD2 agrees at 10 bases. CDR3 size: 15 residues. Germline CDR1 reads SGHKS; CDR2 reads YYEKEE (reference sequence). V dropped 5 bases and J dropped 9; count of bases not matched to a gene: 11. The CDR3 nucleotides read TGTGCCAGCAGTTCTGCCGGGACTAGCGCGCCCATTCAGTACTTC. Protein: CASSSAGTSAPIQYF.

The chain couples TRBV29-1 to TRBJ2-7; TRBD1 aligns across 9 bases. J was trimmed by 2 bases and V by 3 bases; bases with no gene match: 5. The CDR3 loop spans 14 amino acids. CDR1 and CDR2 (germline): SQVTM, ANQGSEA. The DNA for the CDR3 is TGCAGCGTTGAGGGACAGGGAGAGACCTACGAGCAGTACTTC. This encodes CSVEGQGETYEQYF.

The V call is TRBV28, the J call TRBJ1-1; the D gene is possibly TRBD1 (6 bases). In germline, CDR1 is MDHEN, CDR2 SYDVKM. Trimming stripped 6 bases from V and 4 bases from J, with 9 bases between. This CDR3 comprises 12 residues. CDR3 residues: CASRGGATEAFF. The CDR3, as DNA: TGTGCCAGCAGGGGGGGGGCCACTGAAGCTTTCTTT.

The J gene is TRBJ2-7, the V gene TRBV15; 11 nucleotides line up with TRBD2. V shed 4 bases, J shed 5 bases, and the junction held 10 bases outside the gene matches. CDR1 is LNHNV and CDR2 is YYDKDF in the germline V gene (reference sequence). This CDR3 region has 16 residues. The CDR3 here is CATSTQLAGGNHEQYF. CDR3 nucleotides: TGTGCCACCAGCACCCAGCTAGCGGGAGGAAATCACGAGCAGTACTTC.

The chain combines TRBV11-1 with TRBJ1-5, with D uncertain. Germline V gives CDR1 SGHAT, CDR2 FQDESV (reference sequence). The CDR3 loop spans 13 amino acids. V gave up 3 bases and J gave up 7 bases, with 10 bases separating them. CDR3 nucleotides: TGTGCCAGCAGCTTGGGGAGAGGCCAGCCCCAGCATTTT. As protein: CASSLGRGQPQHF.

V is TRBV5-1 and J is TRBJ2-1; 10 positions match TRBD1. From germline, CDR1 is SGHRS and CDR2 YFSETQ. The CDR3 contains 15 residues. V trimming: 4 bases; J trimming: 7 bases; junction bases outside the gene matches: 8. The CDR3 loop reads CASSLTDRGGNEQFF. DNA of the CDR3: TGCGCCAGCAGCCTGACGGACAGGGGGGGAAATGAGCAGTTCTTC. The variable domain in full, with the rest retrieved from reference TRBV5-1 and TRBJ2-1, is KAGVTQTPRYLIKTRGQQVTLSCSPISGHRSVSWYQQTPGQGLQFLFEYFSETQRNKGNFPGRFSGRQFSNSRSEMNVSTLELGDSALYLCASSLTDRGGNEQFFGPGTRLTVL.

The V and J genes are TRBV19 and TRBJ1-6, with TRBD1 matching 9 bases. In germline, CDR1 is LNHDA, CDR2 SQIVND (reference sequence). This CDR3 region has 14 residues. V lost 0 bases and J lost 15; bases outside the gene matches: 6. DNA of the CDR3: TGTGCCAGTAGTATAGATCGGGACAGGGACTACCTCCACTTT. Protein product: CASSIDRDRDYLHF.

The rearrangement links TRBV27 to TRBJ2-1; D might be TRBD1 (5 bases). CDR3 length: 18 amino acids. V lost 4 bases, J lost 2 bases, and 21 bases lay in between. The germline V gene encodes CDR1 MNHEY and CDR2 SMNVEV (reference sequence). The CDR3 DNA reads TGTGCCAGCAGTTCCGCAACAGGTTTTGCCCCCCCCTACAATGAGCAGTTCTTC. Translated, it gives CASSSATGFAPPYNEQFF.

This clone was detected only a few times. V is TRBV4-3 and J is TRBJ2-5; D perhaps matches TRBD2 (5 bases). V lost 1 base to trimming and J lost 3 bases, with 9 bases between them. The CDR3 is 14 residues long. The germline V gene has CDR1 LGHNA and CDR2 YSLEER. CDR3 in DNA: TGCGCCAGCAGCCAAGGGCTAGCCGAAGAGACCCAGTACTTC. Protein product: CASSQGLAEETQYF.

J is TRBJ2-7 and V is TRBV6-2 or TRBV6-3; D is possibly TRBD2 (5 bases). V was trimmed by 1 base and J by 3 bases, leaving 19 bases between them. Germline CDR1 reads MNHEY; CDR2 reads SVGEGT. The CDR3 length is 17 residues. CDR3 sequence (DNA): TGTGCCAGCAGTTACTTCCTCCGGGGAGAAGTGAGCTACGAGCAGTACTTC. Protein product: CASSYFLRGEVSYEQYF.

In this sample, this clone turned up a few times. The chain has TRBV7-9 and TRBJ2-1, with 13 bases fitting TRBD2. The CDR3 consists of 17 residues. The germline V gene encodes CDR1 SEHNR and CDR2 FQNEAQ (reference sequence). V dropped 4 bases and J dropped 0; count of bases not matched to a gene: 3. CDR3 DNA sequence: TGTGCCAGCAGCTCGGGACTAGCGGGGACCTCCTACAATGAGCAGTTCTTC. Its translation is CASSSGLAGTSYNEQFF.

The J gene is TRBJ1-2, the V gene TRBV30; 8 nucleotides match TRBD1. Germline CDR1 and CDR2: GTSNPN and SVGIG (reference sequence). The V gene end was trimmed by 3 bases and the J gene end by 2 bases; junction bases not matched to a gene: 5. The CDR3 spans 14 residues. CDR3 nucleotides: TGTGCCTGGAGGCTTAGGGACAGGAACTATGGCTACACCTTC. Residues: CAWRLRDRNYGYTF.

Written as DNA, the CDR3 is TGTGCCAGCAGCGCGAAAGACAGGGTCTCCTACAATGAGCAGTTCTTC. It translates to CASSAKDRVSYNEQFF. This chain joins TRBV5-6 and TRBJ2-1; 7 positions agree with TRBD1. The CDR3 length is 16 residues. After removal of 4 bases from V and 0 bases from J, the junction contained 7 bases not matched to a gene. Germline V CDR1 and CDR2: SGHDT, YYEEEE.

The CDR3 region is CASSIHRTDTQYF. As DNA, the CDR3 is TGTGCCAGCAGCATCCACAGAACAGATACGCAGTATTTT. The chain carries TRBV11-3 and TRBJ2-3; D not resolved. V was trimmed by 5 bases and J by 3 bases, leaving 9 bases between them. Germline V gene sequence: CDR1 SGHNT, CDR2 YENEEA. The CDR3 sequence is 13 residues long.

V gene TRBV6-5 combines with J gene TRBJ1-1; a possible D gene is TRBD1 (6 bases). Germline loops: CDR1 MNHEY, CDR2 SVGAGI. With 6 bases removed from V and 1 base from J, the gap between germline ends came to 9 bases. The CDR3 covers 13 residues. The CDR3 coding sequence is TGTGCCAGCAGCCGAGGGGGGAACACTGAAGCTTTCTTT. Translation: CASSRGGNTEAFF.

This clone was picked up many times. This chain connects TRBV6-1 to TRBJ2-7; perhaps TRBD2 as D (5 bases). The CDR3 runs 15 residues. The V gene's germline CDR1 is MNHNS and CDR2 SASEGT. With 3 bases removed from V and 0 bases from J, the gap between germline ends came to 12 bases. DNA for the CDR3: TGTGCCAGCAGTGAGGATTCGGGAAGCTCCTACGAGCAGTACTTC. Translation gives CASSEDSGSSYEQYF.

CDR3 residues: CASSSTLAGGYNEQFF. DNA of the CDR3: TGTGCCAGCAGCTCGACCCTAGCGGGAGGGTACAATGAGCAGTTCTTC. The chain recombines TRBV28 with TRBJ2-1, with 12 bases fitting TRBD2. This CDR3 contains 16 residues. J lost 4 bases, V lost 6 bases, and 7 bases had no gene match. Germline V lookup: CDR1 MDHEN, CDR2 SYDVKM.

The genes are TRBV21-1 and TRBJ1-2; the table's D call, TRBD1, has no DNA check behind it. TRBV21-1 is shown as a pseudogene. The CDR3 is 13 residues long. Here the CDR3 DNA reads TGTGCCAGCAGCAGGTGGGCAGGGGACAACGAAACCTTC. It is translated as CASSRWAGDNETF.

This sequence joins TRBV27 and TRBJ1-1; 9 bases align to TRBD1. The CDR3 runs 13 residues. V was clipped by 3 bases and J by 9 bases; unmatched bases: 5. Germline V lookup: CDR1 MNHEY, CDR2 SMNVEV (reference sequence). CDR3 sequence reads: CASSFPGTGKAFF. Here the CDR3 DNA reads TGTGCCAGCAGTTTCCCCGGGACAGGGAAAGCTTTCTTT.

The chain links TRBV14 to TRBJ2-7, with D maybe TRBD2 (7 bases). CDR3 length: 15 amino acids. Trimming removed 7 bases from V and 3 bases from J, with 19 bases in between. Germline loops: CDR1 SGHDN, CDR2 FVKESK. The CDR3 region has the DNA TGTGCCAGCAACCCTGGCTCGGGGGGCGGCTACGAGCAGTACTTC. Its translation: CASNPGSGGGYEQYF.